This TCR beta chain was captured in a study of cytomegalovirus exposure and HLA in healthy donors. Study findings and constraints: With further analysis later on, most CMV-associated TCR beta chains appeared HLA-restricted. Some public TCRs appeared in many individuals, while most sequences were rare. Associated with HLA alleles at 0.05 false discovery rate in a later analysis were 16,951 TCR beta sequences. In a later analysis, V- and J-gene trimming of beta chains associated with a DCLRE1C missense variant, replicated independently.

A remark on this clone: Antigen: not known.

Researchers ran the PCR with 60 Vbeta and 13 Jbeta primers. Using immunoSEQ multiplex PCR, the repertoire was profiled, and TCRdb retains in-frame clones only, with some absent. The sample includes some 160,000 clones, approximately 82% of them seen just once. J lost 3 bases, V lost 5 bases, and 4 bases had no gene match. This CDR3 spans 14 amino acids. Germline CDR1 MNHEY, CDR2 SVGAGI. The sample taken for sequencing was PBMCs. The sequence was obtained from a man in his forties or fifties in good health and CMV-seropositive. The chain carries TRBV6-5 and TRBJ2-5; 9 bases are a match to TRBD2. This CDR3 reads CASSPLAGKETQYF. The CDR3 DNA reads as TGTGCCAGCAGTCCCCTAGCGGGGAAAGAGACCCAGTACTTC.